This TCR beta chain was captured by sequencing in a study of identical twins. Whole-study findings and limits: Cord blood beta clonotypes that were abundant carried fewer insertions, and memory repertoires showed no such trend.

The CDR3 runs to 15 residues. CDR1 is ENHRY, CDR2 SYGVKD, per germline. The junction had 6 bases not matched to a gene; V was cut back by 2 bases and J by 3 bases. This clonotype came up a few times. What it binds is unknown. Template switching, a step in the protocol, added a universal primer site, and cDNA carried unique molecular identifiers. One entry per CDR3 protein results from TCRdb running MiXCR on the 5' RACE reads. The sample consists of more than 600,000 distinct CDR3 sequences, 15% to 20% of them appearing once. The sample also formed part of further work on T cells expressing NK-cell markers.

The clonotype was recovered from a woman under 30 in good health. The sample was PBMCs. The rearrangement links TRBV10-3 to TRBJ2-7; 8 nucleotides line up with TRBD1. CDR3 DNA: TGTGCCATCAGTGAGCGGGACAGGATAATCTACGAGCAGTACTTC. This translates into CAISERDRIIYEQYF.